These 7 T cell receptor beta chains came from one sample sequenced in a study of cytomegalovirus exposure and HLA in healthy donors. Sequencing used immunoSEQ multiplex PCR; TCRdb keeps in-frame clones, though not all of them. The sample shows about 98,000 clones, more than 75% of them seen only once. Input material: PBMCs. These receptors were obtained from a man aged 18 to 35 in good health and CMV-seropositive.

The chain employs TRBV2 and TRBJ1-5; 7 bases agree with TRBD1. Germline CDR1 and CDR2: SNHLY and FYNNEI. The V and J ends lost 4 bases and 2 bases, in that order; junction bases with no gene match: 2. The CDR3 covers 14 residues. The CDR3 nucleotides read TGTGCCAGCAGTGGTACAGGGGGCAATCAGCCCCAGCATTTT. Encoded protein: CASSGTGGNQPQHF.

V and J are TRBV11-2 and TRBJ2-1, with 9 bases identical to TRBD2. Germline values: CDR1 SGHAT, CDR2 FQNNGV. The V segment lost 1 base and the J segment 4 bases; nucleotides outside the gene matches: 2. The CDR3 loop spans 15 amino acids. In DNA form, the CDR3 reads TGTGCCAGCAGCTTAGGCGCGGGAGGGTACAATGAGCAGTTCTTC. This translates into CASSLGAGGYNEQFF.

Only a few counts were recorded for this clone. In DNA form, the CDR3 reads TGTGCCAGCAGCTTAACCGGGACTAGCGGTTACACAGATACGCAGTATTTT. It encodes CASSLTGTSGYTDTQYF. This chain joins TRBV7-2 and TRBJ2-3, with TRBD2 matching over 11 bases. The CDR3 runs 17 residues. Losses at the gene ends were 2 bases for V and 2 bases for J; bases not matched to a gene: 6. The germline CDR1 and CDR2 sequences are SGHTA and FQGNSA.

The chain recombines TRBV4-3 with TRBJ2-3; D is ambiguous. Trimming removed 0 bases at V and 3 bases at J, with 7 bases between. The CDR3 has 14 amino acids. Germline CDR1 LGHNA, CDR2 YSLEER. CDR3: CASSQDQKTDTQYF. CDR3 nucleotide sequence: TGCGCCAGCAGCCAAGACCAAAAAACAGATACGCAGTATTTT.

CDR3 in DNA: TGTGCCAGCGACCTCTTGACTAGCGGGGTTGCAGCCAAAAACATTCAGTACTTC. Its protein product is CASDLLTSGVAAKNIQYF. The chain has TRBV13 and TRBJ2-4; 11 nucleotides match TRBD2. The CDR3 totals 18 residues. The V segment lost 8 bases and the J segment 0 bases; nucleotides outside the gene matches: 12. The V gene's germline CDR1 is PRHDT and CDR2 FYEKMQ (reference sequence).

V and J are TRBV4-3 and TRBJ2-2, with TRBD2 identical over 8 bases. The CDR3 totals 15 residues. V shed 5 bases, J shed 3 bases, and the junction held 5 bases outside the gene matches. Germline V CDR1 and CDR2: LGHNA, YSLEER. CDR3 region: CASSSGGYYTGELFF. The CDR3 DNA reads as TGCGCCAGCAGCAGCGGGGGATACTACACCGGGGAGCTGTTTTTT.

This sequence joins TRBV4-3 and TRBJ2-7; 13 bases match TRBD2. J was trimmed by 10 bases and V by 0 bases; bases with no gene match: 9. The CDR3 is made up of 16 amino acids. Germline V gene lookup returns CDR1 LGHNA and CDR2 YSLEER. In DNA form, the CDR3 reads TGCGCCAGCAGCCAAGATCGTTCGACTAGCGGGAGGCCACAGTACTTC. Translated: CASSQDRSTSGRPQYF.